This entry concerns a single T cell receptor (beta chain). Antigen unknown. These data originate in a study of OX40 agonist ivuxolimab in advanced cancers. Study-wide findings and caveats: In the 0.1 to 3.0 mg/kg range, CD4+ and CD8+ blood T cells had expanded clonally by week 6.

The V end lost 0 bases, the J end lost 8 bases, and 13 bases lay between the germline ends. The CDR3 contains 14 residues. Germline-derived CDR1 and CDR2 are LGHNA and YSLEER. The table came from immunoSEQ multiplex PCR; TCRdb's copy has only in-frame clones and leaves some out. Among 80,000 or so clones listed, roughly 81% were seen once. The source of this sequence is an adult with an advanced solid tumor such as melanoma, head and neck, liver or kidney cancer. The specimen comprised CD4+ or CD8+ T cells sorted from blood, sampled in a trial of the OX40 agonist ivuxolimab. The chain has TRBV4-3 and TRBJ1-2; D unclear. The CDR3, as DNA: TGCGCCAGCAGCCAAGATCCCCGGAGGGAAGGCTACACCTTC. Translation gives CASSQDPRREGYTF.